These 15 T cell receptor beta chains share one sample of origin, sequenced in a study of T cell responses to AZD1222 COVID-19 vaccine (dated by TCRdb to the early 2020s). Libraries were constructed by the immunoSEQ multiplex PCR assay. Entries here come from immuneACCESS through TCRdb and include only in-frame sequences with V and J called. Some clones fail to appear in such tables; in the studies checked, an unresolved V gene covers under half of the shortfall, and the cause of the remainder is unknown. The sample includes some 99,000 clones, with approximately 87% observed a single time. Roughly 4.4% of the sample lies in the top ten. The time point label for this specimen denotes: about 28 days (+/-7) after the second vaccine dose. This material consisted of peripheral blood, taken 28 days after the second AZD1222 dose. These receptors originate from an adult who received the AZD1222 COVID-19 vaccine.

J is TRBJ1-2 and V is TRBV10-3; TRBD1 matches at 9 bases. This CDR3 contains 15 residues. The V segment lost 8 bases and the J segment 3 bases; nucleotides outside the gene matches: 10. CDR1 and CDR2 (germline): ENHRY, SYGVKD. CDR3 sequence: CAIPGQGSSDYGYTF. The DNA for the CDR3 is TGTGCCATCCCGGGACAGGGTTCTTCGGACTATGGCTACACCTTC.

The genes are TRBV25-1 and TRBJ1-2; D gene unclear. The CDR3 runs 13 residues. CDR1 is MGHDK and CDR2 is SYGVNS in the germline V gene. V lost 2 bases and J 4 bases, leaving 8 bases between the germline ends. The CDR3 nucleotides are TGTGCCAGCAGTGAAAGCCCAGGCTATGGCTACACCTTC. Protein sequence: CASSESPGYGYTF.

This chain links TRBV19 with TRBJ1-1, with 8 bases that match TRBD1. V lost 9 bases to trimming and J lost 5 bases; unmatched junction nucleotides: 14. The CDR3 is 15 amino acids. Looked up from germline, CDR1 is LNHDA and CDR2 is SQIVND (reference sequence). The CDR3 nucleotides read TGTGCCAGCAACGGCCGTGGACAGGGAAGAACTGAAGCTTTCTTT. It codes for CASNGRGQGRTEAFF.

Written as DNA, the CDR3 is TGTGCCAGCAGCTTATCGCGGGGGGGACTATTCCAAGAGACCCAGTACTTC. Its translation: CASSLSRGGLFQETQYF. The chain combines TRBV7-2 with TRBJ2-5, with 9 nucleotides matching TRBD2. CDR1 and CDR2 (germline): SGHTA, FQGNSA. The CDR3 contains 17 residues. The trim removed 2 bases at V and 1 base at J, leaving 8 bases unmatched.

V is TRBV6-5 and J is TRBJ1-1; D is unresolved. Germline V gives CDR1 MNHEY, CDR2 SVGAGI. CDR3 length equals 12 residues. Deletions cut 6 bases from V and 1 base from J, with 6 bases between. The CDR3 sequence is CASRSPNTEAFF. The CDR3 nucleotides are TGTGCCAGCAGGTCACCGAACACTGAAGCTTTCTTT.

This chain uses TRBV19 with TRBJ1-3, with 7 nucleotides matching TRBD1. The CDR3 is 15 amino acids. V was clipped by 5 bases and J by 1 base; unmatched bases: 5. Germline-derived CDR1 and CDR2 are LNHDA and SQIVND (reference sequence). CDR3 DNA: TGTGCCAGTAGTTGGGACAGCTATTCTGGAAACACCATATATTTT. Its translation: CASSWDSYSGNTIYF.

The V call is TRBV30, the J call TRBJ2-4; 8 nucleotides match TRBD2. Per the germline V gene, CDR1 is GTSNPN and CDR2 is SVGIG (reference sequence). This CDR3 region has 16 residues. The ends lost 1 base at V and 4 bases at J; junction bases unmatched: 9. The CDR3 coding sequence is TGTGCCTGGAGTGCTCTGGCTAGCGGGCTAAAAAACATTCAGTACTTC. This gives the protein CAWSALASGLKNIQYF.

V and J are TRBV7-2 and TRBJ1-1; 9 bases map to TRBD1. Trimming at V came to 1 base and at J to 0 bases, leaving 6 bases not matched to a gene. Germline loops: CDR1 SGHTA, CDR2 FQGNSA. This CDR3 region has 17 residues. The CDR3 region has the DNA TGTGCCAGCAGCTTAGGGACAGGGGCTACCGTGAACACTGAAGCTTTCTTT. Its translation: CASSLGTGATVNTEAFF.

The rearrangement links TRBV28 to TRBJ2-4; 12 nucleotides line up with TRBD2. J was trimmed by 10 bases and V by 4 bases; bases with no gene match: 5. CDR3 length equals 14 residues. Germline loops: CDR1 MDHEN, CDR2 SYDVKM. Here the CDR3 DNA reads TGTGCCAGCAGTTCAGGGACTAGCGGGTCTATTCAGTACTTC. Translating gives CASSSGTSGSIQYF.

The chain uses TRBV11-2 and TRBJ2-1; D is unresolved. This CDR3 spans 15 amino acids. The ends were cut back, 4 bases at V and 7 bases at J, with 17 bases in the middle. CDR1 is SGHAT, CDR2 FQNNGV, per germline. The DNA of the CDR3 is TGTGCCAGCAGCTCCCGCCCTGGCAACCAAAATGAGCAGTTCTTC. Protein product: CASSSRPGNQNEQFF.

V and J are TRBV7-9 and TRBJ2-1, with 8 bases aligning to TRBD1. Trimming removed 1 base from V and 12 bases from J; junction bases left unmatched: 2. CDR1 and CDR2 (germline): SEHNR, FQNEAQ (reference sequence). This CDR3 has 12 amino acids. CDR3 sequence: CASSLGTGGQFF. The DNA of the CDR3 is TGTGCCAGCAGCTTAGGAACAGGGGGGCAGTTCTTC.

The rearrangement joins TRBV6-1 to TRBJ1-2; no clear D gene. V lost 2 bases and J 8 bases, leaving 9 bases between the germline ends. Germline V lookup: CDR1 MNHNS, CDR2 SASEGT. The CDR3 covers 12 residues. The CDR3 nucleotides read TGTGCCAGCAGTGAAAGGCAGCAGGGCTACACCTTC. Translated: CASSERQQGYTF.

The chain links TRBV2 to TRBJ1-4, with TRBD1 as a possible D gene (5 bases). Germline CDR1 SNHLY, CDR2 FYNNEI. V lost 8 bases, J lost 0 bases, and 16 bases lay in between. CDR3 length equals 16 residues. The CDR3 loop is CASQDSGQSTNEKLFF. The CDR3 DNA follows: TGTGCCAGCCAAGATTCGGGGCAGTCAACTAATGAAAAACTGTTTTTT.

This chain joins TRBV30 and TRBJ1-1; 7 bases fit TRBD1. Germline V gives CDR1 GTSNPN, CDR2 SVGIG (reference sequence). The CDR3 spans 13 residues. V lost 0 bases to trimming and J lost 12 bases; unmatched junction nucleotides: 10. Here the CDR3 reads CAWSVRGGTETFF. The CDR3 DNA reads as TGTGCCTGGAGTGTACGAGGGGGCACGGAAACTTTCTTT.

The chain has TRBV6-6 and TRBJ2-3; D possibly corresponds to TRBD1 (6 bases). Germline V gene data show CDR1 as MNHNY and CDR2 as SVGAGI (reference sequence). This CDR3 comprises 14 residues. Between the trimmed V and J ends, which lost 2 bases and 4 bases, there was a span of 10 bases. The CDR3 bases are TGTGCCAGCAGTTACGTGCCAGGGGCAGATACGCAGTATTTT. Translation gives CASSYVPGADTQYF.